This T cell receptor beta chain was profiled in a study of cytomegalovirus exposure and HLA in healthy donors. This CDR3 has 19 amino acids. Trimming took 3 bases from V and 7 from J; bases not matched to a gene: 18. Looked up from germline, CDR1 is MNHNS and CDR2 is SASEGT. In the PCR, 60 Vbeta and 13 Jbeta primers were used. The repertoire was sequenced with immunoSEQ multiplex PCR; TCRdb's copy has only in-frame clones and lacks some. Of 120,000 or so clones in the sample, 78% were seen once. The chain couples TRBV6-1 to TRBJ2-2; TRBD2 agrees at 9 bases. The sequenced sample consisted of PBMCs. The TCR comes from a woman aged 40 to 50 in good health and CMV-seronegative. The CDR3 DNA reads TGTGCCAGCAGTGACCTTCGAACCGGCGGGAGGGCCAGGATCGGGGAGCTGTTTTTT. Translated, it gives CASSDLRTGGRARIGELFF.